This TCR beta chain was identified during a study of neurological immune-mediated disorders. Study-wide findings and caveats: Expanded clones shared no identical CDR3 amino acid sequences across subjects, which suggested private TCR-beta repertoires in all groups. The most TCR clonal expansion was seen in HTLV-1-associated myelopathy, and the least was seen in multiple sclerosis, which fell below healthy controls.

By sample share, this clonotype is medium-sized. What it binds is not known. With 10-nucleotide random UMIs included, cDNA was synthesized by 5'RACE. TCRdb re-analysed the 5' RACE reads in MiXCR, keeping a single row per CDR3 protein. Of fewer than 11,000 distinct CDR3 sequences detected, around a fifth appear once; the ten largest clones hold approximately 50%. For sorted libraries, the input was about 930,000 CD4+ or CD8+ T cells. This TCR was recovered from a woman aged 60-75 years with HTLV-1-associated myelopathy (HAM/TSP). Source material: CD8+ T cells from blood.

The CDR3 DNA sequence: TGTGCCAGCAGCCACAGGGTTCCCCGTCAAAGTCAGCCCCAGCATTTT. It encodes CASSHRVPRQSQPQHF. The chain joins TRBV6-1 to TRBJ1-5, with D possibly matching TRBD1 (6 bases). V lost 6 bases and J lost 6, with 21 bases in between. CDR1 and CDR2 from the germline V gene are MNHNS and SASEGT. The CDR3 extends over 16 amino acids.